This TCR beta chain is from a study of T cell responses to AZD1222 COVID-19 vaccine. Note on this clone: Its antigen remains unknown.

Findings and caveats of the study: Donors were chiefly white British, with a greater number of females, and clonal diversity was perhaps underestimated. Only five or six people who got AZD1222 tested seropositive at baseline. Nearly half of spike-specific TCRs reportedly go after variant regions that carry no mutations.

Produced via immunoSEQ multiplex PCR; TCRdb's table is partial and in-frame only. The sample shows about 190,000 clones, about nine tenths of them seen only once. V lost 4 bases to trimming and J lost 2 bases; unmatched junction nucleotides: 10. CDR3 length: 18 residues. Germline V gene lookup returns CDR1 SGHNT and CDR2 YYREEE (reference sequence). The chain joins TRBV5-4 to TRBJ2-6; the match to TRBD1 covers 9 bases. The specimen was peripheral blood, collected on day 0 of MenACWY control vaccination. This clonotype originated in an adult in good health. The CDR3 DNA reads TGTGCCAGCAGCACCACCGGGACAGGGCCCCCTGGGGCCAACGTCCTGACTTTC. Amino acid sequence: CASSTTGTGPPGANVLTF.